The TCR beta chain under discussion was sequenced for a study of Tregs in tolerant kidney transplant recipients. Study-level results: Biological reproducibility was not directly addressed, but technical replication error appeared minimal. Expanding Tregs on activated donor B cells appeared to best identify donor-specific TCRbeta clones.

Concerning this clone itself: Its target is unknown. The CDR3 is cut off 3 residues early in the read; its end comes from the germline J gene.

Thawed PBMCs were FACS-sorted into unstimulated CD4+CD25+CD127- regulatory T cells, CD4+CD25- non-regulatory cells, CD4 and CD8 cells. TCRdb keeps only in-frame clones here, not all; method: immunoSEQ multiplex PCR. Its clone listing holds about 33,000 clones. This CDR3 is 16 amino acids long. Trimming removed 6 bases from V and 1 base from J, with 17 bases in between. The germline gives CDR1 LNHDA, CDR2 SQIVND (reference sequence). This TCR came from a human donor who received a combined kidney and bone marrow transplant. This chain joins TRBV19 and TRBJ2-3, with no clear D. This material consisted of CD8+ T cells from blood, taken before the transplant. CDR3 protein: CASSPYTTLGTDTQYF. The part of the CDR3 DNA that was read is TGTGCCAGTAGCCCCTATACTACCCTGGGCACAGATACG. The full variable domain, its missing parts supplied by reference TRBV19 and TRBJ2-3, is DGGITQSPKYLFRKEGQNVTLSCEQNLNHDAMYWYRQDPGQGLRLIYYSQIVNDFQKGDIAEGYSVSREKKESFPLTVTSAQKNPTAFYLCASSPYTTLGTDTQYFGPGTRLTVL.